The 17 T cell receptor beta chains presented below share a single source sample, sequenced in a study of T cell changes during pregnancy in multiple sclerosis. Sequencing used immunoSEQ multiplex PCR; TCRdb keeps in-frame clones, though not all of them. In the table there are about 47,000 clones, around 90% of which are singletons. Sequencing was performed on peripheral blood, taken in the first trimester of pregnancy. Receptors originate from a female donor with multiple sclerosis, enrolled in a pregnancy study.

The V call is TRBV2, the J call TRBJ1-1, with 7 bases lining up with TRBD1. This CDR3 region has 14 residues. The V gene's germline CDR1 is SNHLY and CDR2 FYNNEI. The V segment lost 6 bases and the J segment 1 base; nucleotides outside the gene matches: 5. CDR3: CASSPTGTNTEAFF. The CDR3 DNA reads TGTGCCAGCAGCCCGACAGGGACGAACACTGAAGCTTTCTTT.

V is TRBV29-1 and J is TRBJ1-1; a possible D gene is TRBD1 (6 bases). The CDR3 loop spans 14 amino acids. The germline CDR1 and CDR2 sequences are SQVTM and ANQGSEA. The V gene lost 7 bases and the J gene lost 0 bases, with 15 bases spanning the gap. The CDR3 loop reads CSASQGVMNTEAFF. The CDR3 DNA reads TGCAGCGCGTCACAGGGAGTGATGAACACTGAAGCTTTCTTT.

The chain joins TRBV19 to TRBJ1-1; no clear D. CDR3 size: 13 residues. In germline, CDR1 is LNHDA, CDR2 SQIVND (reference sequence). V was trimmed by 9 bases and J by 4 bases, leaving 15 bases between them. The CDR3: CASSLAPGTEAFF. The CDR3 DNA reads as TGTGCCAGCTCACTCGCCCCGGGCACTGAAGCTTTCTTT.

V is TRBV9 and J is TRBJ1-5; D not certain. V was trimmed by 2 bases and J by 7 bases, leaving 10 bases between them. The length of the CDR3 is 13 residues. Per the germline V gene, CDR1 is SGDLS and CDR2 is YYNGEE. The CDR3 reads CASSVWVGQPQHF. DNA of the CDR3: TGTGCCAGCAGCGTTTGGGTCGGGCAGCCCCAGCATTTT. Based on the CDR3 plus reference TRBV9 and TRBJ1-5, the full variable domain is DSGVTQTPKHLITATGQRVTLRCSPRSGDLSVYWYQQSLDQGLQFLIQYYNGEERAKGNILERFSAQQFPDLHSELNLSSLELGDSALYFCASSVWVGQPQHFGDGTRLSIL.

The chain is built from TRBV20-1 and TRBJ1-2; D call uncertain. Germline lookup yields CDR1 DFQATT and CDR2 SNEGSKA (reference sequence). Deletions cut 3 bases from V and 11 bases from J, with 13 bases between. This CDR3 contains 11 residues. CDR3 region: CSAREEPGYTF. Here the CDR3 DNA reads TGCAGTGCTAGGGAGGAACCCGGATACACCTTC.

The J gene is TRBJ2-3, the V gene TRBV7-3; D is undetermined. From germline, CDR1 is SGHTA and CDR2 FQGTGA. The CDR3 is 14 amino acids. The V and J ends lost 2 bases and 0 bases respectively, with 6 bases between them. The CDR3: CASSLVGSTDTQYF. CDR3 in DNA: TGTGCCAGCAGCTTAGTCGGGAGCACAGATACGCAGTATTTT.

This CDR3 reads CACRYGTGRSYEQYF. The CDR3 DNA reads TGTGCCTGTCGGTACGGGACAGGGAGGTCCTACGAGCAGTACTTC. V usage is TRBV28 and J usage is TRBJ2-7; 9 positions match TRBD1. Germline V lookup: CDR1 MDHEN, CDR2 SYDVKM. Trimming cost V 11 bases and J 1 base; bases outside gene matches: 12. The CDR3 extends over 15 amino acids.

The CDR3 loop reads CASTWTGMNTEAFF. The DNA for the CDR3 is TGTGCCAGCACTTGGACAGGGATGAACACTGAAGCTTTCTTT. This chain links TRBV6-1 with TRBJ1-1; TRBD1 matches 8 bases. The CDR3 has 14 residues. V was pared by 7 bases and J by 0 bases, with 4 bases of the junction left unmatched. Germline V gene lookup returns CDR1 MNHNS and CDR2 SASEGT.

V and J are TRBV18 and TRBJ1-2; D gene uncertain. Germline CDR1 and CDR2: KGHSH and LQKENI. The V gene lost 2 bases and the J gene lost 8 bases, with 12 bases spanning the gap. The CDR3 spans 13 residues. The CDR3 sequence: CASSPDAWAGYTF. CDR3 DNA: TGTGCCAGCTCACCAGACGCGTGGGCAGGCTACACCTTC.

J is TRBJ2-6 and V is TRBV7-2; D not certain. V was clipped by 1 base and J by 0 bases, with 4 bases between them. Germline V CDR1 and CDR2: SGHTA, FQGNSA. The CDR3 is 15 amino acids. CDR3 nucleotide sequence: TGTGCCAGCAGCTTAGGAGACTCTGGGGCCAACGTCCTGACTTTC. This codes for CASSLGDSGANVLTF.

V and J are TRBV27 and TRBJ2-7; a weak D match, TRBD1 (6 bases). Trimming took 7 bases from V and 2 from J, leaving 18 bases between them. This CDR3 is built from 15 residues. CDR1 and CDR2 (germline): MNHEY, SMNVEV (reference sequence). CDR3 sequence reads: CASTPLAGVPYEQYF. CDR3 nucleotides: TGTGCCAGCACTCCCCTAGCAGGGGTTCCCTACGAGCAGTACTTC.

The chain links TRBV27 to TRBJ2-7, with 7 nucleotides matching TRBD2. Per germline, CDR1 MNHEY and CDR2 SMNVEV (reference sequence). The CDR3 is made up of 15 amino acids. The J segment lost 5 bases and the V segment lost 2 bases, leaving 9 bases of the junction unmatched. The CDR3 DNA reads TGTGCCAGCAGTTTACGGCGGGGGAGGCTCGACGAGCAGTACTTC. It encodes CASSLRRGRLDEQYF.

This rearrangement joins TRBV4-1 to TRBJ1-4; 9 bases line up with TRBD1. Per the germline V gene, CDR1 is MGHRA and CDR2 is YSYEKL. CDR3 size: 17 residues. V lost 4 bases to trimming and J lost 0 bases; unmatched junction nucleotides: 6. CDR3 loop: CASSLGQGPATNEKLFF. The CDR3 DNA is TGCGCCAGCAGCCTCGGACAGGGGCCGGCAACTAATGAAAAACTGTTTTTT.

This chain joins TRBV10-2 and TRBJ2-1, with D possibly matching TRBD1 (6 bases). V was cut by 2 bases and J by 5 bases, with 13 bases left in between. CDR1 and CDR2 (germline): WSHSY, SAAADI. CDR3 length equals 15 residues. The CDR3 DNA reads TGCGCCAGCAGTGAGAGGGAACAGGGAAACAATGAGCAGTTCTTC. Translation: CASSEREQGNNEQFF.

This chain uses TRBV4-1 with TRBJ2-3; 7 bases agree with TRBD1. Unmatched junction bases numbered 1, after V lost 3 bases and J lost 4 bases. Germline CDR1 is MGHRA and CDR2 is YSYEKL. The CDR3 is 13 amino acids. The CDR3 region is CASSQRGPDTQYF. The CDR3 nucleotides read TGCGCCAGCAGCCAGAGGGGGCCAGATACGCAGTATTTT.

In nucleotides, the CDR3 is TGTGCCAGCATGCGCGGGGGGCCCCAAGAGACCCAGTACTTC. Amino acid sequence: CASMRGGPQETQYF. This chain uses TRBV6-5 with TRBJ2-5, with 8 bases fitting TRBD2. With 7 bases clipped from V and 1 base from J, the junction kept 5 bases outside the gene matches. Germline assignment: CDR1 MNHEY and CDR2 SVGAGI. The CDR3 consists of 14 residues.

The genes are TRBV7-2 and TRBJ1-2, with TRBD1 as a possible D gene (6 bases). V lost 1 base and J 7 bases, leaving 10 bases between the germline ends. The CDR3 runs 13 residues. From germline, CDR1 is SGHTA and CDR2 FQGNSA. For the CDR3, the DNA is TGTGCCAGCAGCTTAGGGGGGCTCTCTGGCTACACCTTC. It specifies CASSLGGLSGYTF.